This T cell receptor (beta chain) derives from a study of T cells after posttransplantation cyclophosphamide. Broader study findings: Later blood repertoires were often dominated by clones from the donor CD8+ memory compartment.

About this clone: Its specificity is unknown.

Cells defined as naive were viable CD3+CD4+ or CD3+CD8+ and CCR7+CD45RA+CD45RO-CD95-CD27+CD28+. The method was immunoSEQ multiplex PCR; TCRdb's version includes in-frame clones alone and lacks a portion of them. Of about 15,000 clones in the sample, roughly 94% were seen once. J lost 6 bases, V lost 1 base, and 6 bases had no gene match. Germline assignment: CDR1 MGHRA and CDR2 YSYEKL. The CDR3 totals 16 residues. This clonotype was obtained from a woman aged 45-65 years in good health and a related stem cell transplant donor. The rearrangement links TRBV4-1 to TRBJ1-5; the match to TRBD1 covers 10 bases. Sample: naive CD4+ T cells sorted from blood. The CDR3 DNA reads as TGCGCCAGCAGCCAAGGGGACAGGGGTTTTTTTCAGCCCCAGCATTTT. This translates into CASSQGDRGFFQPQHF.